The TCR beta chain under discussion was sequenced for a study of cytomegalovirus exposure and HLA in healthy donors. The study's findings and limits: Later genetic work tied a missense DCLRE1C variant to beta-chain V and J trimming. Later on, analysis showed that most CMV-associated TCR beta chains appeared to be HLA-restricted. A reported reduction in N-insertions relative to the 666-donor mean was seen in an Asian-associated ancestry cluster in a later analysis.

As concerns this clone: The antigen is not known.

60 Vbeta and 13 Jbeta primers were used in PCR. In the source study's methods: Around 9.9 million shared chains were among the 60 million to 80 million unique TCR beta chains that a later analysis counted. The table came from immunoSEQ multiplex PCR; TCRdb's copy has only in-frame clones and leaves some out. The V and J calls and clone size are taken from that table; D and trimming were inferred from the DNA. The top ten clones hold about 1.1% of a sample with 150,000 to 200,000 clones, about three quarters of them seen once. The CDR3 is 15 residues long. V was trimmed by 0 bases and J by 3 bases, leaving 9 bases between them. Germline-derived CDR1 and CDR2 are SGHAT and FQNNGV.

The receptor was derived from a woman aged 40 to 55 in good health and CMV-seronegative. The rearrangement joins TRBV11-2 to TRBJ2-1; D gene unclear. Sequenced input: PBMCs. The CDR3 sequence: CASSLELGLYNEQFF. The CDR3 DNA follows: TGTGCCAGCAGCTTAGAGCTAGGCCTCTACAATGAGCAGTTCTTC.